A selection of T cell receptor beta chains follows, all from one sample in a study of T cell responses to AZD1222 COVID-19 vaccine. This table comes from immunoSEQ multiplex PCR, and its TCRdb copy is limited to in-frame clones, with some not included. Among about 100,000 clones listed, around 90% were seen once. Sequencing was performed on peripheral blood, taken on day 0 of AZD1222 vaccination. The receptors were sampled from an adult in good health. Each CDR3 is given without its conserved first and last residue. Fields, in order: V gene, D gene, CDR3 protein. A D gene is named only where the DNA matches it firmly.

v_call: TRBV7-2; d_call: TRBD2; cdr3_aa: ASSLGLAGDFEQF
v_call: TRBV7-6; d_call: TRBD1; cdr3_aa: ASSTGQGSYEQY
v_call: TRBV6-5; d_call: TRBD1; cdr3_aa: ASSHTGAGGYT
v_call: TRBV27; d_call: .; cdr3_aa: ASSSEPGNTEAF
v_call: TRBV6-5; d_call: TRBD1; cdr3_aa: ASRSTGNTDTQY
v_call: TRBV10-2; d_call: .; cdr3_aa: ASSPGEYGYT
v_call: TRBV5-1; d_call: .; cdr3_aa: ASSPYPPSMNTEAF
v_call: TRBV19; d_call: .; cdr3_aa: ASSLGGARQPQH
v_call: TRBV12-3/TRBV12-4; d_call: .; cdr3_aa: ASSAAPPETQY
v_call: TRBV7-9; d_call: .; cdr3_aa: ASSFPDRFSGNTIY
v_call: TRBV9; d_call: .; cdr3_aa: ASSAPLPGENTEAF
v_call: TRBV28; d_call: TRBD1; cdr3_aa: ASSRPGQGDLFVQPQH
v_call: TRBV28; d_call: TRBD1; cdr3_aa: ASRTGGVVYGYT
v_call: TRBV27; d_call: .; cdr3_aa: ASRQTDSYGYT
v_call: TRBV2; d_call: .; cdr3_aa: ASSGSSLGFPNYGYT
v_call: TRBV5-1; d_call: TRBD2; cdr3_aa: ASSLIGGSSYNEQF
v_call: TRBV4-2; d_call: TRBD1; cdr3_aa: ASSQGQGELYGYT
v_call: TRBV3-1/TRBV3-2; d_call: TRBD2; cdr3_aa: ASSLAGASNEQF
v_call: TRBV6-5; d_call: TRBD1; cdr3_aa: ASAPTGYQETQY
v_call: TRBV5-1; d_call: .; cdr3_aa: ASSFARNEQF
v_call: TRBV28; d_call: .; cdr3_aa: ASSREKEQY
v_call: TRBV7-9; d_call: TRBD1; cdr3_aa: ASSTPGQGYGYT
v_call: TRBV7-8; d_call: .; cdr3_aa: ASSLRASKNSKEQY
v_call: TRBV7-3; d_call: .; cdr3_aa: ASSLNRAETQY
v_call: TRBV10-1; d_call: .; cdr3_aa: ASTEPPKEGTNTGELF
v_call: TRBV5-1; d_call: .; cdr3_aa: ASSPSRSNEKLF
v_call: TRBV5-1; d_call: .; cdr3_aa: ASSSGTNTEAF
v_call: TRBV30; d_call: .; cdr3_aa: AWSTPEWNTEAF
v_call: TRBV7-9; d_call: .; cdr3_aa: ASSQSPSTTLSYNEQF
v_call: TRBV11-1; d_call: TRBD1; cdr3_aa: ASSYPGQGRNTEAF
v_call: TRBV12-3/TRBV12-4; d_call: .; cdr3_aa: ASSLIGGEAF
v_call: TRBV28; d_call: TRBD1; cdr3_aa: ASSSHTGAAF
v_call: TRBV6-5; d_call: TRBD1; cdr3_aa: ASSLPTGNGYT
v_call: TRBV14; d_call: .; cdr3_aa: ASSQAGFGEKLF
v_call: TRBV21-1; d_call: .; cdr3_aa: ASSKDSQETQY